The rows below give T cell receptor beta chains drawn from one sample of a study of cytomegalovirus exposure and HLA in healthy donors. Method: immunoSEQ multiplex PCR; TCRdb's copy keeps in-frame clones and lacks some. The sample lists some 150,000 clones, approximately 86% seen once, with 2% to 2.5% in the top ten. Sequenced input: PBMCs. The receptor source for this set is a human donor in good health. Each CDR3 is given with its conserved first and last residue. D genes are given only for firm matches. Clone size appears in some rows only: once, few, many, or a class for an expanded clone.

clone size	CDR3 length	V gene	D gene	J gene	CDR3 DNA	CDR3 protein
once	16	TRBV5-1	NA	TRBJ2-6	TGCGCCAGCAGCGCTCTACAGGGAGCTGGGGCCAACGTCCTGACTTTC	CASSALQGAGANVLTF
NA	16	TRBV5-1	TRBD1	TRBJ1-1	TGCGCCAGCAGCTTGGAGTTGACAGGGTTAGCGACTGAAGCTTTCTTT	CASSLELTGLATEAFF
NA	15	TRBV4-1	NA	TRBJ2-7	TGCGCCAGCAGCCGAACCGAAGGACTTTCTACGGAGCAGTACTTC	CASSRTEGLSTEQYF
NA	12	TRBV14	NA	TRBJ2-5	TGTGCCAGCAGCCAAGATTTTAAGACCCAGTACTTC	CASSQDFKTQYF
NA	14	TRBV6-1	TRBD1	TRBJ2-3	TGTGCCAGCAGTGACGGACAGGGGGGAGATACGCAGTATTTT	CASSDGQGGDTQYF
NA	14	TRBV7-9	NA	TRBJ1-1	TGTGCCAGCAGCTCAATGACGGGGAACACTGAAGCTTTCTTT	CASSSMTGNTEAFF
NA	17	TRBV19	NA	TRBJ1-2	TGTGCCAGTAGTGCAGATTGGTTAGTGACAGAAATGGACGGCTACACCTTC	CASSADWLVTEMDGYTF
NA	19	TRBV4-1	TRBD2	TRBJ2-1	TGCGCCAGCCAACCGAGCGGGAGGGCTTCAGGGAGCTCCTACAATGAGCAGTTCTTC	CASQPSGRASGSSYNEQFF
NA	14	TRBV10-3	NA	TRBJ1-3	TGTGCCATCAAGGACAGCTATTCTGGAAACACCATATATTTT	CAIKDSYSGNTIYF
NA	14	TRBV2	NA	TRBJ1-1	TGTGCCAGCAGTGAAGCGCTTCTCGGCACTGAAGCTTTCTTT	CASSEALLGTEAFF
once	15	TRBV27	TRBD1	TRBJ1-2	TGTGCCAGCAGTTTCTCAGGGGGCACCTACTATGGCTACACCTTC	CASSFSGGTYYGYTF
NA	12	TRBV28	TRBD1	TRBJ2-7	TGTGCCAGTGCCGGGACAGTCTACGAGCAGTACTTC	CASAGTVYEQYF
NA	17	TRBV5-6	NA	TRBJ1-2	TGTGCCAGCAGTTTTGGGGAGAGCGGACCACTCAACTATGGCTACACCTTC	CASSFGESGPLNYGYTF
NA	14	TRBV5-1	TRBD2	TRBJ2-1	TGCGCCAGCAGGGCGGGAGAGACCTACAATGAGCAGTTCTTC	CASRAGETYNEQFF
NA	12	TRBV30	TRBD1	TRBJ2-7	TGTGCCTGGAGTACGACAGGGGGCGAGCAGTACTTC	CAWSTTGGEQYF